This section outlines one T cell receptor (beta chain) sequence together with its context. What it binds is not known. The CDR3 is made up of 14 amino acids. J gave up 1 base and V 7 bases, and 5 bases lay outside the gene matches. Germline values: CDR1 SGHDN, CDR2 FVKESK. Sample-barcoded 5' priming and a J-beta primer mix drove a second PCR of roughly 6 to 12 cycles. TCRdb independently ran MiXCR on the 5' RACE reads; one entry per CDR3 protein. The sample records 850,000 to 1,000,000 distinct CDR3 sequences, 51% being singletons. The data were taken from a study of blood T cells in healthy people across ages. Overall study results and limits: Without sorted subsets, naive and antigen-experienced compartments could not be conclusively compared.

The V gene is TRBV14, the J gene TRBJ2-3; 7 bases line up with TRBD1. The specimen was blood. The receptor was derived from a woman aged 55-70 years in good health. DNA of the CDR3: TGTGCCAGCAAAACGGGGACAGGCACAGATACGCAGTATTTT. This codes for CASKTGTGTDTQYF. The variable domain in full, with the rest retrieved from reference TRBV14 and TRBJ2-3, is EAGVTQFPSHSVIEKGQTVTLRCDPISGHDNLYWYRRVMGKEIKFLLHFVKESKQDESGMPNNRFLAERTGGTYSTLKVQPAELEDSGVYFCASKTGTGTDTQYFGPGTRLTVL.